This is a list of T cell receptor beta chains from one sample in a study of cytomegalovirus exposure and HLA in healthy donors. Only in-frame clones appear in the TCRdb table, and some are missing; sequencing was by immunoSEQ multiplex PCR. The sample lists 65,000 to 75,000 clones; roughly 94% were seen once. Specimen: PBMCs. These receptors all come from a man aged 18-30 years in good health and CMV-seropositive. The CDR3 runs from the conserved cysteine through the conserved F or W. The D gene is left open where the match is weak. Some rows mark clone size as missing; the rest say once, few, many or name a class of expanded clone.

clone size,D gene,J gene,V gene,CDR3 protein,CDR3 DNA
NA,TRBD2,TRBJ2-1,TRBV10-3,CAISELADSSSYNEQFF,TGTGCCATCAGTGAACTAGCGGACTCGAGCTCCTACAATGAGCAGTTCTTC
NA,TRBD1,TRBJ2-7,TRBV7-6,CASSSPLGRGTSSSYEQYF,TGTGCCAGCAGCTCCCCTCTAGGCAGGGGGACCTCTTCCTCCTACGAGCAGTACTTC
NA,NA,TRBJ2-7,TRBV6-5,CASRTQGTAYEQYF,TGTGCCAGCAGAACACAGGGAACCGCATACGAGCAGTACTTC
NA,TRBD2,TRBJ2-3,TRBV7-8,CASSPSLAGGPPDTQYF,TGTGCCAGCAGCCCTTCCTTAGCGGGAGGCCCCCCGGATACGCAGTATTTT
NA,TRBD1,TRBJ1-2,TRBV7-2,CASSSPLGTGTGDYGYTF,TGTGCCAGCAGCTCTCCCCTCGGGACAGGCACCGGAGACTATGGCTACACCTTC
NA,NA,TRBJ2-1,TRBV7-2,CASSPDRIGYNEQFF,TGTGCCAGCAGCCCCGACAGGATCGGGTACAATGAGCAGTTCTTC
NA,TRBD2,TRBJ2-7,TRBV30,CAWRGTSEDYEQYF,TGTGCCTGGAGAGGGACTAGCGAGGACTACGAGCAGTACTTC
NA,TRBD2,TRBJ2-3,TRBV7-3,CASSLGASGYTDTQYF,TGTGCCAGCAGCTTAGGGGCTAGCGGATACACAGATACGCAGTATTTT
NA,NA,TRBJ1-5,TRBV19,CASSIGSYSNQPQHF,TGTGCCAGTAGTATAGGTAGTTATAGCAATCAGCCCCAGCATTTT
NA,NA,TRBJ1-2,TRBV7-9,CASSLQAGAKGYTF,TGTGCCAGCAGCTTACAAGCGGGGGCGAAAGGCTACACCTTC
NA,TRBD2,TRBJ2-4,TRBV5-1,CASSLEASGALAKNIQYF,TGCGCCAGCAGCTTGGAGGCTAGCGGGGCCCTAGCCAAAAACATTCAGTACTTC
NA,TRBD2,TRBJ2-7,TRBV7-8,CASSSPLAGGEEQYF,TGTGCCAGCAGCTCCCCCCTAGCGGGAGGGGAGGAGCAGTACTTC
NA,NA,TRBJ1-4,TRBV6-6,CASSYSEGTNEKLFF,TGTGCCAGCAGTTACTCGGAGGGGACTAATGAAAAACTGTTTTTT
NA,TRBD2,TRBJ2-3,TRBV10-1,CASSRTRVFTDTQYF,TGCGCCAGCAGTCGGACTAGGGTTTTCACAGATACGCAGTATTTT
NA,TRBD2,TRBJ2-3,TRBV6-5,CASSLAGVGTDTQYF,TGTGCCAGCAGTTTAGCGGGAGTGGGCACAGATACGCAGTATTTT
NA,NA,TRBJ2-7,TRBV29-1,CSVIWAGSPYEQYF,TGCAGCGTAATCTGGGCAGGGTCCCCCTACGAGCAGTACTTC
NA,NA,TRBJ2-7,TRBV28,CASSLKGDEQYF,TGTGCCAGCAGTTTGAAGGGGGACGAGCAGTACTTC
NA,NA,TRBJ2-3,TRBV11-2,CASSLPVTSTDTQYF,TGTGCCAGCAGCTTACCCGTAACTAGCACAGATACGCAGTATTTT
NA,TRBD2,TRBJ2-1,TRBV6-4,CASSSTGTSDEQFF,TGTGCCAGCAGTTCCACCGGGACTAGCGATGAGCAGTTCTTC
NA,NA,TRBJ2-3,TRBV7-9,CASSPAVRDTDTQYF,TGTGCCAGCAGCCCGGCGGTCAGAGACACAGATACGCAGTATTTT
NA,NA,TRBJ2-1,TRBV10-1,CASSDPGHHNEQFF,TGCGCCAGCAGCGATCCGGGACACCACAATGAGCAGTTCTTC
once,NA,TRBJ2-5,TRBV2,CASRDGQQETQYF,TGTGCCAGCAGAGATGGACAGCAAGAGACCCAGTACTTC
NA,TRBD2,TRBJ2-7,TRBV19,CASTPGGEREGYEQYF,TGTGCCAGTACCCCAGGAGGTGAGCGGGAAGGCTACGAGCAGTACTTC
once,NA,TRBJ1-2,TRBV7-9,CASSLLYYGYTF,TGTGCCAGCAGTCTTCTCTACTATGGCTACACCTTC
NA,TRBD1,TRBJ2-3,TRBV27,CASSPGGQVDYTQYF,TGTGCCAGCAGCCCCGGGGGACAGGTGGACTATACGCAGTATTTT
NA,TRBD1,TRBJ2-7,TRBV6-1,CASRAGTGFLHEQYF,TGTGCCAGCAGAGCCGGGACAGGGTTTTTGCATGAGCAGTACTTC
NA,TRBD2,TRBJ2-7,TRBV10-3,CAISEPLAGGSYEQYF,TGTGCCATCAGTGAGCCATTAGCGGGCGGCTCCTACGAGCAGTACTTC
NA,TRBD1,TRBJ2-5,TRBV28,CASSLGQGQQETQYF,TGTGCCAGCAGTTTAGGACAGGGGCAGCAAGAGACCCAGTACTTC
NA,TRBD2,TRBJ2-7,TRBV7-8,CASSLARGGLAGVEQYF,TGTGCCAGCAGCTTAGCGAGGGGGGGACTAGCGGGTGTCGAGCAGTACTTC
once,TRBD1,TRBJ2-1,TRBV28,CASNTPGQGAYNEQFF,TGTGCCAGCAACACCCCGGGACAGGGGGCCTACAATGAGCAGTTCTTC
NA,TRBD1,TRBJ1-1,TRBV19,CASRGGQGSTEAFF,TGTGCCAGTAGGGGCGGACAGGGGAGCACTGAAGCTTTCTTT
NA,TRBD2,TRBJ2-7,TRBV6-6,CATSGGDREQYF,TGTGCCACCTCGGGGGGGGACCGGGAGCAGTACTTC
NA,NA,TRBJ2-7,TRBV5-6,CASSSQRPTYEQYF,TGTGCCAGCAGCTCTCAGCGGCCCACCTACGAGCAGTACTTC
NA,TRBD2,TRBJ2-7,TRBV6-5,CASRDTLRGGQQYF,TGTGCCAGCAGGGATACGCTAAGGGGAGGGCAGCAGTACTTC
NA,TRBD2,TRBJ2-1,TRBV5-1,CASSLLAGAENEQFF,TGCGCCAGCAGCTTATTGGCGGGAGCCGAAAATGAGCAGTTCTTC
NA,TRBD2,TRBJ2-1,TRBV6-5,CASSMTSGGWEQFF,TGTGCCAGCAGTATGACTAGCGGGGGATGGGAGCAGTTCTTC
NA,TRBD2,TRBJ2-5,TRBV27,CASSGSGRANF,TGTGCCAGCAGTGGTAGCGGGAGGGCCAACTTC
NA,NA,TRBJ2-7,TRBV28,CASSLGGSTYEQYF,TGTGCCAGCAGTTTAGGGGGGTCCACCTACGAGCAGTACTTC
NA,TRBD1,TRBJ1-4,TRBV4-2,CASSQSSLDRGGEKLFF,TGTGCCAGCAGCCAAAGTTCTTTGGACAGGGGAGGAGAAAAACTGTTTTTT
NA,TRBD1,TRBJ2-7,TRBV18,CASSPRQGVYEQYF,TGTGCCAGCTCACCAAGACAGGGAGTCTACGAGCAGTACTTC
NA,TRBD2,TRBJ2-5,TRBV10-1,CASSESPSGETQYF,TGCGCCAGCAGTGAGTCGCCTAGCGGGGAGACCCAGTACTTC
NA,TRBD1,TRBJ2-7,TRBV14,CASSRATGQGLYEQYF,TGTGCCAGCAGCCGCGCTACGGGACAGGGTCTCTACGAGCAGTACTTC
NA,NA,TRBJ2-7,TRBV28,CASSRSDSKPHYEQYF,TGTGCCAGCAGCCGATCGGACAGCAAGCCCCACTACGAGCAGTACTTC
NA,NA,TRBJ1-4,TRBV5-4,CASSLRGQRNEKLFF,TGTGCCAGCAGCTTGAGAGGACAGCGTAATGAAAAACTGTTTTTT
NA,TRBD2,TRBJ2-7,TRBV11-2,CASSPGTSGYEQYF,TGTGCCAGCAGCCCGGGGACTAGCGGGTACGAGCAGTACTTC
NA,TRBD1,TRBJ1-2,TRBV2,CASSGTGTNYGYTF,TGTGCCAGCAGCGGGACAGGGACGAACTATGGCTACACCTTC
NA,NA,TRBJ1-1,TRBV7-3,CASSPLAGAHTEAFF,TGTGCCAGCAGCCCTCTTGCGGGGGCGCACACTGAAGCTTTCTTT
NA,TRBD1,TRBJ2-3,TRBV5-4,CASSSGTVADTQYF,TGTGCCAGCAGCTCAGGGACAGTGGCAGATACGCAGTATTTT
NA,NA,TRBJ2-7,TRBV5-8,CASSLGAHYEQYF,TGTGCCAGCAGCTTGGGAGCCCACTACGAGCAGTACTTC
NA,NA,TRBJ2-5,TRBV6-5,CASRRQVLETQYF,TGTGCCAGCAGAAGACAGGTATTGGAGACCCAGTACTTC
few,NA,TRBJ1-2,TRBV7-9,CASSRRLQNYGYTF,TGTGCCAGCAGCCGACGGCTACAGAACTATGGCTACACCTTC
NA,TRBD1,TRBJ2-3,TRBV5-6,CASSLQGVDTQYF,TGTGCCAGCAGCTTGCAGGGGGTAGATACGCAGTATTTT
NA,NA,TRBJ2-7,TRBV2,CASSGGQPSYEQYF,TGTGCCAGCAGTGGGGGGCAACCCTCCTACGAGCAGTACTTC
once,NA,TRBJ2-1,TRBV29-1,CSVEGGLEGLLYNEQFF,TGCAGCGTTGAGGGGGGATTAGAGGGACTTCTCTACAATGAGCAGTTCTTC
NA,NA,TRBJ1-5,TRBV21-1,CASSKRTRRPGSNQPQHF,TGTGCCAGCAGCAAGCGGACAAGAAGGCCGGGTAGCAATCAGCCCCAGCATTTT
NA,NA,TRBJ2-7,TRBV5-6,CASSLGGVHEQYF,TGTGCCAGCAGCTTGGGGGGGGTCCACGAGCAGTACTTC
NA,NA,TRBJ1-2,TRBV18,CASSPGTGSGGYTF,TGTGCCAGCTCACCAGGTACAGGGTCTGGCGGCTACACCTTC
NA,NA,TRBJ2-3,TRBV5-1,CASSLGGAGSDTQYF,TGCGCCAGCAGCTTAGGCGGGGCGGGCTCGGATACGCAGTATTTT
NA,NA,TRBJ2-1,TRBV6-1,CASILRPEKQFF,TGTGCCAGCATTCTGCGGCCCGAAAAGCAGTTCTTC
NA,TRBD1,TRBJ1-5,TRBV28,CASSPDRRRQPQHF,TGTGCCAGCAGTCCGGACAGGCGAAGGCAGCCCCAGCATTTT